One sample yielded the 26 T cell receptor beta chains listed below, sequenced in a study of blood T cell repertoires in COVID-19. The protocol was immunoSEQ multiplex PCR, while the TCRdb copy is restricted to in-frame clones and leaves out a portion. This sample yields around 320,000 clones, of which 90% are seen a single time; approximately 4.1% belongs to the top ten. Material: PBMCs or T cells enriched from blood (not recorded which). These receptors all come from a woman under 40 who had been exposed to COVID-19.

The chain links TRBV13 to TRBJ1-2, with unresolved D. The CDR3 consists of 15 residues. In germline, CDR1 is PRHDT, CDR2 FYEKMQ (reference sequence). V gave up 5 bases and J gave up 3 bases, with 16 bases separating them. CDR3 protein: CASSHRRGVHYGYTF. The CDR3 region has the DNA TGTGCCAGCAGCCACCGCCGAGGTGTTCACTATGGCTACACCTTC.

The V and J genes are TRBV12-5 and TRBJ1-5; 10 bases align to TRBD1. Germline CDR1 LGHNT, CDR2 FRNRAP. J was trimmed by 5 bases and V by 3 bases; bases with no gene match: 7. The CDR3 is 16 residues long. CDR3 in DNA: TGTGCTAGTGGTTTTGGGGGGGACAGGGGTTATCAGCCCCAGCATTTT. Translation gives CASGFGGDRGYQPQHF.

In this sample, this clone turned up once. The V call is TRBV19, the J call TRBJ2-6, with TRBD1 matching 8 bases. CDR3 length equals 17 residues. From germline, CDR1 is LNHDA and CDR2 SQIVND (reference sequence). Germline trimming cut 1 base from V and 2 bases from J; bases unmatched to any gene: 4. CDR3 DNA: TGTGCCAGTAGTATAGGGACAGGGAGAGCTGGGGCCAACGTCCTGACTTTC. The encoded protein is CASSIGTGRAGANVLTF.

This sequence joins TRBV19 and TRBJ1-2, with D uncertain. This CDR3 region has 12 residues. V lost 3 bases, J lost 8 bases, and 10 bases lay in between. Germline V gene sequence: CDR1 LNHDA, CDR2 SQIVND (reference sequence). Written as DNA, the CDR3 is TGTGCCAGTAGTATGTATAAGCGGGGCTACACCTTC. Translating it yields CASSMYKRGYTF.

V is TRBV6-2 or TRBV6-3 and J is TRBJ2-3, with 13 bases aligning to TRBD2. The CDR3 covers 19 residues. Germline-derived CDR1 and CDR2 are MNHEY and SVGEGT. The trim removed 2 bases at V and 0 bases at J, leaving 8 bases unmatched. CDR3 sequence (DNA): TGTGCCAGCAGTTACGTGACTAGCGGGGGGCGATATAGCACAGATACGCAGTATTTT. Translation gives CASSYVTSGGRYSTDTQYF.

This clone was counted a single time. The chain employs TRBV15 and TRBJ1-6, with 7 bases lining up with TRBD1. The CDR3 sequence is 14 residues long. V shed 5 bases and J 10 bases; nucleotides not matched to a gene: 8. Germline CDR1 LNHNV, CDR2 YYDKDF (reference sequence). CDR3 amino acids: CATSWGTVGSPLHF. The CDR3 DNA sequence: TGTGCCACCAGCTGGGGGACAGTAGGATCACCCCTCCACTTT.

V usage is TRBV11-3 and J usage is TRBJ1-4; 11 bases fit TRBD1. This CDR3 contains 20 residues. With 6 bases clipped from V and 6 bases from J, the junction kept 21 bases outside the gene matches. The germline V gene encodes CDR1 SGHNT and CDR2 YENEEA. The CDR3 protein is CASSHQPGQGVQFRDEKLFF. CDR3 nucleotides: TGTGCCAGCAGTCATCAGCCGGGACAGGGGGTACAATTTCGGGATGAAAAACTGTTTTTT.

The chain has TRBV19 and TRBJ2-7, with TRBD2 matching over 9 bases. Germline V gene sequence: CDR1 LNHDA, CDR2 SQIVND (reference sequence). There are 15 residues in the CDR3. J lost 3 bases, V lost 1 base, and 4 bases had no gene match. The DNA of the CDR3 is TGTGCCAGTAGTATAGCCAGCGGGGGGTACTACGAGCAGTACTTC. Its protein is CASSIASGGYYEQYF. The complete variable domain, with remaining parts taken from reference TRBV19 and TRBJ2-7, reads DGGITQSPKYLFRKEGQNVTLSCEQNLNHDAMYWYRQDPGQGLRLIYYSQIVNDFQKGDIAEGYSVSREKKESFPLTVTSAQKNPTAFYLCASSIASGGYYEQYFGPGTRLTVT.

The chain employs TRBV5-4 and TRBJ2-5, with D possibly TRBD1 on 5 matching bases. V dropped 1 base and J dropped 5 bases, with 9 bases sitting between them. The CDR3 extends over 13 amino acids. From germline, CDR1 is SGHNT and CDR2 YYREEE (reference sequence). Written as DNA, the CDR3 is TGTGCCAGCAGCTTGCAGGGCTGGGAGACCCAGTACTTC. Protein sequence: CASSLQGWETQYF.

The chain has TRBV7-6 and TRBJ1-1, with D hard to call. The CDR3 loop spans 12 amino acids. Germline V gene lookup returns CDR1 SGHVS and CDR2 FNYEAQ. Trimming stripped 5 bases from V and 3 bases from J, with 7 bases between. The CDR3 spells CASSPGDTEAFF. The CDR3, as DNA: TGTGCCAGCAGCCCAGGCGACACTGAAGCTTTCTTT.

V is TRBV4-3 and J is TRBJ2-7, with TRBD2 matching over 8 bases. V lost 0 bases, J lost 1 base, and 11 bases stayed unmatched. Germline V gives CDR1 LGHNA, CDR2 YSLEER. The CDR3 has 18 amino acids. The CDR3 here is CASSQDPTGTRGSYEQYF. The CDR3 coding sequence is TGCGCCAGCAGCCAAGACCCCACAGGGACTAGGGGTTCCTACGAGCAGTACTTC.

V gene TRBV6-5 combines with J gene TRBJ1-6; maybe TRBD1 (5 bases). In germline, CDR1 is MNHEY, CDR2 SVGAGI. The CDR3 loop spans 15 amino acids. V was shortened by 6 bases and J by 9 bases, with 18 bases between the two germline ends. CDR3 amino acids: CASRSTDNLGSPLHF. CDR3 DNA: TGTGCCAGCAGATCCACGGACAATCTTGGTTCACCCCTCCACTTT.

V is TRBV16 and J is TRBJ1-1, with 8 bases aligning to TRBD1. The CDR3 covers 15 residues. The V gene's germline CDR1 is KGHSY and CDR2 FQNENV. V shed 2 bases, J shed 1 base, and the junction held 3 bases outside the gene matches. CDR3 residues: CASSQEDRANTEAFF. The CDR3 DNA is TGTGCCAGCAGCCAAGAGGACAGGGCGAACACTGAAGCTTTCTTT.

The rearrangement uses TRBV7-3 and TRBJ2-1, with 9 bases aligning to TRBD2. Unmatched junction bases numbered 5, after V lost 5 bases and J lost 6 bases. CDR1 is SGHTA, CDR2 FQGTGA, per germline. The CDR3 is 14 amino acids. Here the CDR3 DNA reads TGTGCCAGCAGCCCCGGGACTAGCCGCAATGAGCAGTTCTTC. Protein sequence: CASSPGTSRNEQFF. The entire variable domain, with the rest obtained from reference TRBV7-3 and TRBJ2-1, is as follows: GAGVSQTPSNKVTEKGKYVELRCDPISGHTALYWYRQSLGQGPEFLIYFQGTGAADDSGLPNDRFFAVRPEGSVSTLKIQRTERGDSAVYLCASSPGTSRNEQFFGPGTRLTVL.

The chain links TRBV7-8 to TRBJ1-6; 8 bases are a match to TRBD1. The length of the CDR3 is 16 residues. The germline gives CDR1 SGHVS, CDR2 FQNEAQ. J lost 1 base, V lost 4 bases, and 3 bases had no gene match. The CDR3 nucleotides are TGTGCCAGCAGCTCCGGACAGGGTTCCTATAATTCACCCCTCCACTTT. This sequence encodes CASSSGQGSYNSPLHF.

The V gene is TRBV2, the J gene TRBJ1-1; 7 bases match TRBD1. The junction had 8 bases not matched to a gene; V was cut back by 7 bases and J by 3 bases. This CDR3 spans 14 amino acids. Germline V gene sequence: CDR1 SNHLY, CDR2 FYNNEI. The CDR3 region has the DNA TGTGCCAGCACCCCAAGACAGGGATACACTGAAGCTTTCTTT. Translated: CASTPRQGYTEAFF.

The chain employs TRBV7-2 and TRBJ1-5; D unresolved. Trimming pared 2 bases from V and 5 bases from J, leaving 13 bases between. The germline V gene has CDR1 SGHTA and CDR2 FQGNSA. This CDR3 is built from 15 residues. The CDR3 sequence: CASSLTGRVDQPQHF. The CDR3 bases are TGTGCCAGCAGCTTAACGGGTCGGGTCGATCAGCCCCAGCATTTT.

This chain joins TRBV5-1 and TRBJ1-1, with D maybe TRBD1 (5 bases). Germline assignment: CDR1 SGHRS and CDR2 YFSETQ. This CDR3 is built from 16 residues. V lost 0 bases, J lost 6 bases, and 18 bases lay in between. CDR3 sequence: CASSLGTGLRFAEAFF. The CDR3 DNA reads TGCGCCAGCAGCTTGGGAACAGGTTTACGGTTCGCTGAAGCTTTCTTT.

The rearrangement uses TRBV6-5 and TRBJ1-6; 8 bases align to TRBD1. CDR3 length: 16 amino acids. The ends lost 2 bases at V and 9 bases at J; junction bases unmatched: 9. Germline V CDR1 and CDR2: MNHEY, SVGAGI. CDR3 amino acids: CASSYARQGPGSPLHF. The CDR3 DNA sequence: TGTGCCAGCAGTTACGCCCGACAGGGGCCAGGTTCACCCCTCCACTTT.

The chain couples TRBV14 to TRBJ1-4; no reliable D call. The CDR3 is made up of 14 amino acids. V was shortened by 2 bases and J by 8 bases, with 12 bases between the two germline ends. The germline V gene has CDR1 SGHDN and CDR2 FVKESK. The CDR3 DNA follows: TGTGCCAGCAGCCAAATCCCGGTTTACGAAAAACTGTTTTTT. As protein: CASSQIPVYEKLFF.

The CDR3 spells CASSRGLSYNSPLHF. Written as DNA, the CDR3 is TGTGCCAGCAGTCGGGGGTTGTCCTATAATTCACCCCTCCACTTT. V and J are TRBV27 and TRBJ1-6; D is possibly TRBD1 (5 bases). The CDR3 runs to 15 residues. The germline V gene has CDR1 MNHEY and CDR2 SMNVEV (reference sequence). V was pared by 5 bases and J by 1 base, with 9 bases between.

The rearrangement links TRBV7-9 to TRBJ1-1; D remains unclear. Trimming left V 5 bases short and J 4 bases short, with 8 bases between. CDR1 and CDR2 from the germline V gene are SEHNR and FQNEAQ (reference sequence). The CDR3 contains 12 residues. The CDR3 DNA sequence: TGTGCCAGCAGCCGCGTAATCACTGAAGCTTTCTTT. This gives the protein CASSRVITEAFF. The full variable domain, in which reference TRBV7-9 and TRBJ1-1 provide the parts outside the CDR3, is DTGVSQNPRHKITKRGQNVTFRCDPISEHNRLYWYRQTLGQGPEFLTYFQNEAQLEKSRLLSDRFSAERPKGSFSTLEIQRTEQGDSAMYLCASSRVITEAFFGQGTRLTVV.

In regard to this clone: This same CDR3 is encoded by further DNA sequences in the sample. The chain employs TRBV7-2 and TRBJ1-5; D is unclear. V was clipped by 3 bases and J by 5 bases, with 11 bases between them. The CDR3 has 14 residues. Germline values: CDR1 SGHTA, CDR2 FQGNSA. The CDR3 sequence: CASSFGREDQPQHF. Written as DNA, the CDR3 is TGTGCCAGCAGCTTCGGGAGGGAGGATCAGCCCCAGCATTTT.

The rearrangement joins TRBV7-2 to TRBJ1-1; D not certain. The CDR3 runs 11 residues. V lost 4 bases and J 7 bases, leaving 7 bases between the germline ends. The V gene's germline CDR1 is SGHTA and CDR2 FQGNSA. The CDR3 region is CASSSYFEAFF. The CDR3 DNA is TGTGCCAGCAGCTCGTATTTTGAAGCTTTCTTT.

The rearrangement joins TRBV12-3 or TRBV12-4 to TRBJ2-5; D gene unclear. V gave up 6 bases and J gave up 4 bases, with 12 bases separating them. The CDR3 sequence is 13 residues long. The CDR3 here is CASSLRAGETQYF. CDR3 in DNA: TGTGCCAGCAGCCTGAGAGCTGGAGAGACCCAGTACTTC.

This chain connects TRBV12-2 to TRBJ1-3; TRBD1 was called by the table and not checked on the DNA. TRBV12-2 counts as a pseudogene. The CDR3 length is 18 residues. CDR3 in DNA: TGTGCAAGTCGCTTAGAACAGGGGACCACTACTTCTGGAAACACCATATATTTT. Encoded protein: CASRLEQGTTTSGNTIYF.